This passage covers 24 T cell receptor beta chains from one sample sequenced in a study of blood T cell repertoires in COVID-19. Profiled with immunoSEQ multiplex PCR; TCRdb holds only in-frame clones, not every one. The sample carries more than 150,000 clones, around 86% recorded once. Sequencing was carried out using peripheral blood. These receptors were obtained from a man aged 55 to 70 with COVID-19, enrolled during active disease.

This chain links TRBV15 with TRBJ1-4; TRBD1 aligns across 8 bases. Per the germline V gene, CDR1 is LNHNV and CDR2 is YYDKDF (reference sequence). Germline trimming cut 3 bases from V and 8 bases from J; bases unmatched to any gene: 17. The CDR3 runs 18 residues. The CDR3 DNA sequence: TGTGCCACCAGCAGTAGGGTACAGGGGGGACATGTAGTGGAAAAACTGTTTTTT. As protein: CATSSRVQGGHVVEKLFF. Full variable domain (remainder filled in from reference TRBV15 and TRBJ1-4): DAMVIQNPRYQVTQFGKPVTLSCSQTLNHNVMYWYQQKSSQAPKLLFHYYDKDFNNEADTPDNFQSRRPNTSFCFLDIRSPGLGDTAMYLCATSSRVQGGHVVEKLFFGSGTQLSVL.

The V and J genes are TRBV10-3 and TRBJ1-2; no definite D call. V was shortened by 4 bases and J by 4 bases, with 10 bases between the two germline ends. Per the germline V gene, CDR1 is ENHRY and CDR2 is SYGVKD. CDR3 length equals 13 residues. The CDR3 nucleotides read TGTGCCATCAGTGCCGACATCTTCTATGGCTACACCTTC. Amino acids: CAISADIFYGYTF.

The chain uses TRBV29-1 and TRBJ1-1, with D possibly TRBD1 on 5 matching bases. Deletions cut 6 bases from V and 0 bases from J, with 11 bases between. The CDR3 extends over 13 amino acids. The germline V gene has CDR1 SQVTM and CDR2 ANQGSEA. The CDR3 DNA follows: TGCAGCGTCAACAGGCCGCTGAACACTGAAGCTTTCTTT. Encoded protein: CSVNRPLNTEAFF.

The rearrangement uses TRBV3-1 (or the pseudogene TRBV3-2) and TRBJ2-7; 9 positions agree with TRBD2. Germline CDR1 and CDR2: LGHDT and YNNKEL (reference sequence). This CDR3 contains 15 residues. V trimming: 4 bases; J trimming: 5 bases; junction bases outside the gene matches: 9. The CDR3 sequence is CASSRLADPTHEQYF. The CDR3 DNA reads TGTGCCAGCAGCCGACTAGCGGATCCCACCCACGAGCAGTACTTC.

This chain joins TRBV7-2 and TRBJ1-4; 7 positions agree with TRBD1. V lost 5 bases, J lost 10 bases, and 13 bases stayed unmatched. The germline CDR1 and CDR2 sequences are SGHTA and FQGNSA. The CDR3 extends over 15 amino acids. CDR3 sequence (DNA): TGTGCCAGCAGCATAACAGGGGCCGACCGAGGAAAACTGTTTTTT. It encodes CASSITGADRGKLFF. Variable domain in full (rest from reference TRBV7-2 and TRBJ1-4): GAGVSQSPSNKVTEKGKDVELRCDPISGHTALYWYRQSLGQGLEFLIYFQGNSAPDKSGLPSDRFSAERTGGSVSTLTIQRTQQEDSAVYLCASSITGADRGKLFFGSGTQLSVL.

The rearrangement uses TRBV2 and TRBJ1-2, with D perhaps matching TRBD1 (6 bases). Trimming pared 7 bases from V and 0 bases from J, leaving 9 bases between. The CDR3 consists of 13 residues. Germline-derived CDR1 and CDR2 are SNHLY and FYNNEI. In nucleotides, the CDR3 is TGTGCCAGCAAGGACAGACCTAACTATGGCTACACCTTC. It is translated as CASKDRPNYGYTF.

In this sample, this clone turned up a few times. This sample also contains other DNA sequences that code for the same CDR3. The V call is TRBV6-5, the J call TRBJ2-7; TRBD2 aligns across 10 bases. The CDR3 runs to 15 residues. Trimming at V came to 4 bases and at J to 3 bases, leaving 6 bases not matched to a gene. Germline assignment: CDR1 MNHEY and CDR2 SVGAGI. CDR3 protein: CASSSWTSGDYEQYF. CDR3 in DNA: TGTGCCAGCAGTTCTTGGACTAGCGGTGACTACGAGCAGTACTTC.

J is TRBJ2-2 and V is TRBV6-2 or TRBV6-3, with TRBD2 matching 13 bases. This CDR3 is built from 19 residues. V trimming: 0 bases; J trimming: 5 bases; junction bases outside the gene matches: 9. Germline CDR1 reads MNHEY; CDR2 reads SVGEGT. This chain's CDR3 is CASSYSRPGLAGPTGELFF. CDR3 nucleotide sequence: TGTGCCAGCAGTTACTCCCGACCGGGACTAGCGGGGCCAACCGGGGAGCTGTTTTTT.

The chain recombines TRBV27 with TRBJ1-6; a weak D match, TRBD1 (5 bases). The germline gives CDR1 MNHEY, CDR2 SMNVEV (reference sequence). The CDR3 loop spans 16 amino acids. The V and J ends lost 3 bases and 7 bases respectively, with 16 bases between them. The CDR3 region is CASSFSMGPVNSPLHF. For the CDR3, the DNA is TGTGCCAGCAGTTTCTCGATGGGGCCGGTAAATTCACCCCTCCACTTT.

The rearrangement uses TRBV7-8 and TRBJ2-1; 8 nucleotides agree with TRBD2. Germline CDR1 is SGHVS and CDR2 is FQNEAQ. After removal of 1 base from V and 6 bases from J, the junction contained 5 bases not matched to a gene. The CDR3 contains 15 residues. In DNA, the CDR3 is TGTGCCAGCAGCTTAGTAGCGGGAATTAGCAATGAGCAGTTCTTC. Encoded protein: CASSLVAGISNEQFF.

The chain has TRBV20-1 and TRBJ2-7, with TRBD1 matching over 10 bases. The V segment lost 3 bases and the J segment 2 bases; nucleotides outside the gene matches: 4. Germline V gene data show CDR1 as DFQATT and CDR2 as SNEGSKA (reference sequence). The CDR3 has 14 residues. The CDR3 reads CSASKGTGAYEQYF. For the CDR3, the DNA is TGCAGTGCTAGTAAGGGGACAGGGGCCTACGAGCAGTACTTC.

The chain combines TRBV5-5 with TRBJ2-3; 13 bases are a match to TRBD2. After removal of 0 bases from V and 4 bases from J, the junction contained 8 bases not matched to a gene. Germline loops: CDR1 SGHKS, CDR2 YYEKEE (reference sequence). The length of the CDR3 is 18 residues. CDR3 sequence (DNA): TGTGCCAGCAGCTTGGCCACTAGCGGGGGGGCTGTGGCAGATACGCAGTATTTT. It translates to CASSLATSGGAVADTQYF.

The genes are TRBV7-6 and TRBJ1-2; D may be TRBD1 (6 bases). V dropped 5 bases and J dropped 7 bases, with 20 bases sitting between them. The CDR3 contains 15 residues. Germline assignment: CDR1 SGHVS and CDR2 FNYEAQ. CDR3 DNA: TGTGCCAGCAGCCAAGGGGGTCGAGGGCTAGGTGGCTACACCTTC. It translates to CASSQGGRGLGGYTF.

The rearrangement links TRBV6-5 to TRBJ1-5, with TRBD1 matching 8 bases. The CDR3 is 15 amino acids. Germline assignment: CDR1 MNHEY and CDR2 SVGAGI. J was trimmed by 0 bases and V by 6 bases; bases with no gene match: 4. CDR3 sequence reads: CASSLTGGSNQPQHF. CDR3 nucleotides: TGTGCCAGCAGCCTCACAGGGGGTAGCAATCAGCCCCAGCATTTT.

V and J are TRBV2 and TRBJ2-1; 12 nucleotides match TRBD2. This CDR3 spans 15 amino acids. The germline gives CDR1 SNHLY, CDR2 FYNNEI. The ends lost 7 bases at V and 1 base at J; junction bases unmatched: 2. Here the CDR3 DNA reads TGTGCCAGCAAAACTAGCGGGGGGTCCTACAATGAGCAGTTCTTC. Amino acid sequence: CASKTSGGSYNEQFF.

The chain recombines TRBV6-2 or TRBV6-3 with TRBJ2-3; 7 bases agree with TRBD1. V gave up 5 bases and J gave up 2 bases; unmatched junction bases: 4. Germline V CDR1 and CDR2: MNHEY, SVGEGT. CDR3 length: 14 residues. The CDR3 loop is CASSKQGTTDTQYF. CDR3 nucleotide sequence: TGTGCCAGCAGTAAACAGGGGACCACAGATACGCAGTATTTT.

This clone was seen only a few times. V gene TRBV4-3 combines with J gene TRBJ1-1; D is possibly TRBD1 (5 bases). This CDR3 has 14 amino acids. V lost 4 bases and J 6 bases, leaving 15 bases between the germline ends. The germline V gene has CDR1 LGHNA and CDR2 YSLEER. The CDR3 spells CASSPDGRVAEAFF. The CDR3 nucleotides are TGCGCCAGCAGCCCCGATGGCAGGGTCGCTGAAGCTTTCTTT.

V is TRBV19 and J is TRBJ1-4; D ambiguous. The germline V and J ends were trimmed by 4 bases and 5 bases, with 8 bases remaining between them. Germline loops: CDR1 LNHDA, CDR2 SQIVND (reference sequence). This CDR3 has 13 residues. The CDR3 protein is CASSTTRNEKLFF. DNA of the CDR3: TGTGCCAGTAGTACGACACGAAATGAAAAACTGTTTTTT.

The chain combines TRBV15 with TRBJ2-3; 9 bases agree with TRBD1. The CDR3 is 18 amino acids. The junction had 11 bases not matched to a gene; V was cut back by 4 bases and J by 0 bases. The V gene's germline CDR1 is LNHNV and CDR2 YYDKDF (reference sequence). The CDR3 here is CATSKNKQGARSTDTQYF. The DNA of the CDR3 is TGTGCCACCAGCAAAAACAAACAGGGGGCGCGTAGCACAGATACGCAGTATTTT.

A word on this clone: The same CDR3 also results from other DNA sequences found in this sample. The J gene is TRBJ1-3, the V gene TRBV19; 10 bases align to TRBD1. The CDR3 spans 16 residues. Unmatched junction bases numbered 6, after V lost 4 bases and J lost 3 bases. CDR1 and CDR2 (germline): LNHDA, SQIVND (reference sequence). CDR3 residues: CASSTGGQGYGNTIYF. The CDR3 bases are TGTGCCAGTAGTACCGGGGGACAGGGGTATGGAAACACCATATATTTT.

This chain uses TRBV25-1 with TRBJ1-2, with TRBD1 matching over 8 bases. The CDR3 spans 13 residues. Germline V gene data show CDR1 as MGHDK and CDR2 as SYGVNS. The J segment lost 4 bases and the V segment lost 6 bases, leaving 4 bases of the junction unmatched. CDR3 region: CASRGDRSYGYTF. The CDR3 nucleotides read TGTGCCAGCAGAGGGGACAGGAGCTATGGCTACACCTTC.

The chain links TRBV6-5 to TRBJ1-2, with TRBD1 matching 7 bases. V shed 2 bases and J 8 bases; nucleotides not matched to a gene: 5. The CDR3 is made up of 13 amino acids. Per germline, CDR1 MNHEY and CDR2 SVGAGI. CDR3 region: CASSYTDRRGYTF. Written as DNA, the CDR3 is TGTGCCAGCAGTTACACGGACAGGCGCGGCTACACCTTC.

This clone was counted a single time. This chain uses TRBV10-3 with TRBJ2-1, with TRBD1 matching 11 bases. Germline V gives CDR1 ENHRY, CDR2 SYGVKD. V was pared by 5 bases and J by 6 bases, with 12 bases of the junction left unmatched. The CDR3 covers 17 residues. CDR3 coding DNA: TGTGCCATCAGTTGGACAGGGGGCGTTATTTTTAGCAATGAGCAGTTCTTC. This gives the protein CAISWTGGVIFSNEQFF.

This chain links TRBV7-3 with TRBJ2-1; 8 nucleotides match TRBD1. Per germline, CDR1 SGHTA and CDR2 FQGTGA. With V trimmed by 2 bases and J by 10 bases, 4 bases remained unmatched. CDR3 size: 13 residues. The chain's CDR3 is CASSLGPGGEQFF. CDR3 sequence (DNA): TGTGCCAGCAGCTTAGGTCCAGGGGGCGAGCAGTTCTTC.